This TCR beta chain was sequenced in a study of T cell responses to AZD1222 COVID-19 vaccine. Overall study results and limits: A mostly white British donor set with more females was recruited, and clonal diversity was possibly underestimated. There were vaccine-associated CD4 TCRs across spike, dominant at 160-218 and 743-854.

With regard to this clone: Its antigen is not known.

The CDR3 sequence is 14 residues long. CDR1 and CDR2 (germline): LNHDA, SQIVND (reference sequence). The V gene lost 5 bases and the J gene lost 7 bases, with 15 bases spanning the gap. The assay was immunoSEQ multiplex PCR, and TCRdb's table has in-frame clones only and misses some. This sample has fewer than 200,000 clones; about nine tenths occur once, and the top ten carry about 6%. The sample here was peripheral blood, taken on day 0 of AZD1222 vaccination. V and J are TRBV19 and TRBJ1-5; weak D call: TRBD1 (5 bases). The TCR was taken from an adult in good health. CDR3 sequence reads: CASSFPDRRQPQHF. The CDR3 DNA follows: TGTGCCAGTAGTTTCCCTGACAGAAGGCAGCCCCAGCATTTT.